The 8 T cell receptor beta chains in this list originate from one sample, sequenced in a study of blood T cells in healthy people across ages. Through a sample-barcoded 5' primer and a J-beta primer mix, a second PCR was run for roughly 6 to 12 cycles. TCRdb reprocessed the 5' RACE reads with MiXCR, giving one entry per CDR3 protein. Of 540,000 or so distinct CDR3 sequences listed, 24% are singletons. The sample also formed part of further work on T cells of mothers and their children.

The sample was blood. All receptors come from a boy younger than 18 in good health.

The chain carries TRBV6-2 or TRBV6-3 and TRBJ2-1; D not certain. The CDR3 is 15 amino acids. Germline assignment: CDR1 MNHEY and CDR2 SVGEGT. The ends were cut back, 4 bases at V and 5 bases at J, with 15 bases in the middle. CDR3 nucleotides: TGTGCCAGCAGTTCCCCCTCCTTGTTGAACAATGAGCAGTTCTTC. This gives the protein CASSSPSLLNNEQFF.

The chain links TRBV9 to TRBJ1-2; TRBD1 might be the D (5 bases). CDR1 and CDR2 from the germline V gene are SGDLS and YYNGEE. Trimming pared 0 bases from V and 4 bases from J, leaving 10 bases between. This CDR3 spans 14 amino acids. For the CDR3, the DNA is TGTGCCAGCAGCGTAGGCGGGGGGAGCTATGGCTACACCTTC. It encodes CASSVGGGSYGYTF. Full variable domain (remainder filled in from reference TRBV9 and TRBJ1-2): DSGVTQTPKHLITATGQRVTLRCSPRSGDLSVYWYQQSLDQGLQFLIQYYNGEERAKGNILERFSAQQFPDLHSELNLSSLELGDSALYFCASSVGGGSYGYTFGSGTRLTVV.

This clonotype was seen a few times. V usage is TRBV28 and J usage is TRBJ2-5, with a possible D match to TRBD1 (6 bases). The J call may be incorrect, as the DNA end agrees better with TRBJ2-7. This CDR3 is built from 15 residues. The V gene's germline CDR1 is MDHEN and CDR2 SYDVKM. The CDR3 bases are TGTGCCAGCACTCGCCCCTCCTCACAGGGCTACGAGCAGTACTTC. Its protein product is CASTRPSSQGYEQYF.

This clonotype has at least ten counts. The V and J genes are TRBV6-4 and TRBJ2-5, with 11 bases lining up with TRBD1. The assigned J gene may be wrong: the sequence end matches TRBJ2-1 better. From germline, CDR1 is MRHNA and CDR2 SNTAGT. This CDR3 contains 15 residues. The DNA of the CDR3 is TGTGCCAGCAGCGCGGGACAGGGGGGAGGGAATGAGCAGTTCTTC. This encodes CASSAGQGGGNEQFF.

The CDR3 nucleotides read TGTGCCAGTACCGCCTGGCTAGCACAAGCCAAAAACATTCAGTACTTC. It is translated as CASTAWLAQAKNIQYF. The chain uses TRBV28 and TRBJ2-4; D perhaps matches TRBD2 (5 bases). Trimming took off 9 bases at V and 0 bases at J, with 18 bases between the two ends. CDR3 length equals 16 residues. Germline V CDR1 and CDR2: MDHEN, SYDVKM.

J is TRBJ2-3 and V is TRBV29-1; 9 bases line up with TRBD1. J was trimmed by 3 bases and V by 7 bases; bases with no gene match: 11. Germline-derived CDR1 and CDR2 are SQVTM and ANQGSEA. This CDR3 spans 15 amino acids. DNA for the CDR3: TGCAGCGGTAATACCGGGACAGGGCATACAGATACGCAGTATTTT. Translating gives CSGNTGTGHTDTQYF.

The V and J genes are TRBV14 and TRBJ1-2; perhaps TRBD1 as D (5 bases). The CDR3 covers 13 residues. The germline V and J ends were trimmed by 4 bases and 10 bases, with 16 bases remaining between them. Germline V gene data show CDR1 as SGHDN and CDR2 as FVKESK. The CDR3 coding sequence is TGTGCCAGCAGCCCCTTGTCCAGGGACGTCTACACCTTC. Translating gives CASSPLSRDVYTF.

This clonotype was seen a few times. The chain couples TRBV19 to TRBJ2-3, with D uncertain. The germline gives CDR1 LNHDA, CDR2 SQIVND (reference sequence). The CDR3 has 13 residues. V lost 1 base and J lost 0, with 2 bases in between. The CDR3: CASSIASTDTQYF. DNA of the CDR3: TGTGCCAGTAGTATAGCTAGCACAGATACGCAGTATTTT.